This entry concerns a single TCR beta chain. The antigen is not known. Other DNA sequences in the same sample also yield this CDR3. The sample comes from a study of shared clonotypes between healthy human individuals. With 6 bases removed from V and 0 bases from J, the gap between germline ends came to 9 bases. Germline CDR1 is LNHDA and CDR2 is SQIVND (reference sequence). CDR3 length: 14 residues. Using approximately 190 ng DNA, approximately 30,000 T cell genomes, the sorted-subset replicate PCRs were run. Assay used: immunoSEQ multiplex PCR; TCRdb lists only in-frame clones, some missing. The sample records over a million clones, about three quarters being singletons. Broader study findings: Relative to their counterparts shared across all four donors, non-shared clonotypes exhibited diminished generation probabilities. Sampling included only blood; tissue repertoires likely differ.

Sequencing was performed on memory CD4+ T cells sorted from blood. Subset reported: CD45RA-negative fraction. This clonotype was obtained from a man aged 18 to 35 in good health. The V and J genes are TRBV19 and TRBJ2-1; perhaps TRBD1 as D (6 bases). The CDR3 here is CASRRGSSYNEQFF. The CDR3 coding sequence is TGTGCCAGTAGAAGGGGGAGCTCCTACAATGAGCAGTTCTTC.